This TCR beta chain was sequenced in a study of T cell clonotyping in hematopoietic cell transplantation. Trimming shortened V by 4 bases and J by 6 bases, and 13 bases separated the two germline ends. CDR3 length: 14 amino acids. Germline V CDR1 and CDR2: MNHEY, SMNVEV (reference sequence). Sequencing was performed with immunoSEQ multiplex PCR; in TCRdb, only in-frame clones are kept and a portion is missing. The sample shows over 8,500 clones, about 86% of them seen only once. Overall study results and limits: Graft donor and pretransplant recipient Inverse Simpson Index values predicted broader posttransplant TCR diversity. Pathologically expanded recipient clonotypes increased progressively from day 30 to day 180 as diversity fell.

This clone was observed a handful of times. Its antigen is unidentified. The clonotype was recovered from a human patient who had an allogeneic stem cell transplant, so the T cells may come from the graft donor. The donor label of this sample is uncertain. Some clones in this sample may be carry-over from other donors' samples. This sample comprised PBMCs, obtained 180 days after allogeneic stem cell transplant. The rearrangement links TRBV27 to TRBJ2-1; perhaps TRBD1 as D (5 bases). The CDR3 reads CASSSSSRGNEQFF. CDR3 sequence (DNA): TGTGCCAGCAGTTCCTCGAGTAGGGGCAATGAGCAGTTCTTC.